A few counts support the clone carrying this T cell receptor beta chain. Its antigen is not known. The data were taken from a study of blood T cells in healthy people across ages. Looking at the study overall: Per two T cells, template switching captured roughly one barcoded beta molecule.

Combining a sample-barcoded 5' primer with a J-beta primer mix, a second PCR ran for roughly 6 to 12 cycles. The template-switch adaptor was a 5' adaptor with 12 random nucleotides. It tagged each cDNA molecule. One entry per CDR3 protein, called by TCRdb with MiXCR from the 5' RACE reads. The table lists around 1,700,000 distinct CDR3 sequences, roughly 27% of them singletons, with roughly 8% in the top ten. This CDR3 is 14 amino acids long. Trimming removed 1 base from V and 8 bases from J; junction bases left unmatched: 4. Germline CDR1 and CDR2: SGHTA and FQGTGA. Study-wide results and caveats: With unsorted PBMCs, a conclusive comparison of naive versus antigen-experienced cells was not possible.

This clonotype originated in a woman under 40 in good health. This sequence joins TRBV7-3 and TRBJ2-1; 8 positions match TRBD2. Sequencing used blood. The CDR3 nucleotides are TGTGCCAGCAGCTTAAACGGGGGGGCCGATGAGCAGTTCTTC. Protein sequence: CASSLNGGADEQFF.